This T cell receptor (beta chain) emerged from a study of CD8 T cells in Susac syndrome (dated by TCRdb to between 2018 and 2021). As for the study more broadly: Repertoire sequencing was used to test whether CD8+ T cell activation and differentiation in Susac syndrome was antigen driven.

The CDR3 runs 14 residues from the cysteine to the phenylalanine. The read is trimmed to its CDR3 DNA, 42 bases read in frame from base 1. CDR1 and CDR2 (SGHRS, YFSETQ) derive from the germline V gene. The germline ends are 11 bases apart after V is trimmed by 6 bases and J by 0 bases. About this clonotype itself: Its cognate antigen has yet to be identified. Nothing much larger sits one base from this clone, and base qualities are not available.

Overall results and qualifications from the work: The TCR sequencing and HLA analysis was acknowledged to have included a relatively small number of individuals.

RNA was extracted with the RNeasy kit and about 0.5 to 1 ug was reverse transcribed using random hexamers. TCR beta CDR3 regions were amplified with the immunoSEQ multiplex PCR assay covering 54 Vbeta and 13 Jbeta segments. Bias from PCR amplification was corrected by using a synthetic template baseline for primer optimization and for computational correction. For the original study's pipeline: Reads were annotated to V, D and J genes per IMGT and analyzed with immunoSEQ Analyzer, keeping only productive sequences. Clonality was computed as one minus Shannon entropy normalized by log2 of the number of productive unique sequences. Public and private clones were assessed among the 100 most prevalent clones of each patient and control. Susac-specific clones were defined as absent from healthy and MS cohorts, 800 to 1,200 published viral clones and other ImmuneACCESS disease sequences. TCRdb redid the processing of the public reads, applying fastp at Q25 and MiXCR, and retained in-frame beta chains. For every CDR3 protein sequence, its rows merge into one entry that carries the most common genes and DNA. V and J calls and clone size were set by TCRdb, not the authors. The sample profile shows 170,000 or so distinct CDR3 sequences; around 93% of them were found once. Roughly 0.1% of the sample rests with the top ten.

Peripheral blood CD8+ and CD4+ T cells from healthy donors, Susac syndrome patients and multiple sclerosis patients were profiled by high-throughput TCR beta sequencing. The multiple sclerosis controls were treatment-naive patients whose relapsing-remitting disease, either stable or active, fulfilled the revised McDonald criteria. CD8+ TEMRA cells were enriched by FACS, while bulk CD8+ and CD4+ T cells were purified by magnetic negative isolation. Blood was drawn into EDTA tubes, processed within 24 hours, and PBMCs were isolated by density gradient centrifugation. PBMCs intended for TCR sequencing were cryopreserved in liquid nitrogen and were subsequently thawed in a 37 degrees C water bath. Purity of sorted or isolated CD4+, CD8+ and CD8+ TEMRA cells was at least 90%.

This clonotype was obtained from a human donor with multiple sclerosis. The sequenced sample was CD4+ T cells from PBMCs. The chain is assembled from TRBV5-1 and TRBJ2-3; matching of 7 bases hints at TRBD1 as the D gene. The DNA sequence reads TGCGCCAGCAACCCAGGGGGGAGCACAGATACGCAGTATTTT. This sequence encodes CASNPGGSTDTQYF.